A selection of T cell receptor beta chains follows, all from one sample in a study of CD4 T cells in relation to SARS-CoV-2 and coronaviruses. The table came from immunoSEQ multiplex PCR; TCRdb's copy has only in-frame clones and leaves some out. In the table there are some 69,000 clones, about 95% of which are singletons. The sequencing sample was made of naive CD4+ T cells from PBMCs. The origin of the receptors is a human donor in good health. The CDR3 runs from the conserved cysteine through the conserved F or W. The D gene is left open where the match is weak. Clone size is not always given. Where it is, it says once, few, many or a class for expanded clones.

v_gene,j_gene,abundance,d_gene,CDR3nt,CDR3aa
TRBV5-5,TRBJ2-7,.,.,TGTGCCAGCAGCTTACTAGCCGTACCTTACGAGCAGTACTTC,CASSLLAVPYEQYF
TRBV28,TRBJ1-2,.,TRBD1,TGTGCCAGCAGTGAGGGGACAGGCTATGGCTACACCTTC,CASSEGTGYGYTF
TRBV5-1,TRBJ2-7,.,.,TGCGCCAGCAGCTTGGCTCCAAACGGGGACGAGCAGTACTTC,CASSLAPNGDEQYF
TRBV28,TRBJ1-5,.,TRBD1,TGTGCCAGCAGGACAGGGCACGGGGTTGGCAATCAGCCCCAGCATTTT,CASRTGHGVGNQPQHF
TRBV2,TRBJ1-6,.,.,TGTGCCAGCAGGAGACTGGGTGGAGGGGATTCACCCCTCCACTTT,CASRRLGGGDSPLHF
TRBV18,TRBJ2-5,.,.,TGTGCCAGCTCACCTGGGACATCGGAGACCCAGTACTTC,CASSPGTSETQYF
TRBV5-1,TRBJ2-3,.,TRBD2,TGCGCCAGCAGCCTCGACAGCGGGAGAGGGTCAGATACGCAGTATTTT,CASSLDSGRGSDTQYF
TRBV19,TRBJ1-5,.,.,TGTGCCAGCGACCAACCGGGGGGGTTAGAGCAGCCCCAGCATTTT,CASDQPGGLEQPQHF
TRBV2,TRBJ2-7,.,.,TGTGCCAGCAGTGAAACCCCACTCATCTACGAGCAGTACTTC,CASSETPLIYEQYF
TRBV7-9,TRBJ2-1,once,.,TGTGCCAGCAGCTCCCGCGGGCAAACCTACAATGAGCAGTTCTTC,CASSSRGQTYNEQFF
TRBV11-2,TRBJ2-1,.,.,TGTGCCAGCAGCTTAGACAGGAGCTCCTACAATGAGCAGTTCTTC,CASSLDRSSYNEQFF
TRBV6-1,TRBJ2-1,.,.,TGTGCCAGCAGCCCATATAGCGATGAGCAGTTCTTC,CASSPYSDEQFF
TRBV5-1,TRBJ2-7,.,.,TGCGCCAGCAGCTTGGGCACAGCACAAACCTACGAGCAGTACTTC,CASSLGTAQTYEQYF
TRBV25-1,TRBJ2-3,.,TRBD2,TGTGCCAGCAGTGAGGGGCGGGAGAGAAGCACAGATACGCAGTATTTT,CASSEGRERSTDTQYF
TRBV21-1,TRBJ2-3,.,.,TGTGCCAGCAGGAGTACTAGCGGGAGATCATCAGATACGCAGTATTTT,CASRSTSGRSSDTQYF
TRBV19,TRBJ2-3,.,.,TGTGCCAGTAGTATCCGGGAGAGCACAGATACGCAGTATTTT,CASSIRESTDTQYF
TRBV10-1,TRBJ2-1,once,TRBD2,TGCGCCAGCTCGTTCGGGAGGGGCTCCTACAATGAGCAGTTCTTC,CASSFGRGSYNEQFF
TRBV6-5,TRBJ2-1,.,TRBD2,TGTGCCAGCAGTTACCGGGGACTAGCCTACAATGAGCAGTTCTTC,CASSYRGLAYNEQFF
TRBV18,TRBJ1-2,once,TRBD1,TGTGCCAGCTCCCTGGGACAGGGCCATGGGGATGGCTACACCTTC,CASSLGQGHGDGYTF
TRBV10-3,TRBJ1-1,.,.,TGTGCCATCAGTGAGTCGAGAGGGAGCTACACTGAAGCTTTCTTT,CAISESRGSYTEAFF
TRBV5-1,TRBJ2-3,.,.,TGCGCCAGCAGCTTGGGGCAAGGGAGATTGGGCACAGATACGCAGTATTTT,CASSLGQGRLGTDTQYF
TRBV2,TRBJ2-2,.,.,TGTGCCAGCAGGGGGGGGCTGGGGCGGGCGGAGCTGTTTTTT,CASRGGLGRAELFF
TRBV27,TRBJ1-6,.,.,TGTGCCAGCAGTTTCGCAGCGGGGATCCGGACGTATAATTCACCCCTCCACTTT,CASSFAAGIRTYNSPLHF
TRBV29-1,TRBJ2-7,.,.,TGCAGCGGGCTCTCCGACAGGAGCCGATACGAGCAGTACTTC,CSGLSDRSRYEQYF
TRBV7-9,TRBJ2-2,.,.,TGTGCCAACGGAACTAGGGCGGACACCGGGGAGCTGTTTTTT,CANGTRADTGELFF
TRBV5-1,TRBJ1-1,.,.,TGCGCCAGCAGCTTAAGGGTGGGGAACACTGAAGCTTTCTTT,CASSLRVGNTEAFF
TRBV18,TRBJ2-3,.,.,TGTGCCAGCTCCGTGGGACAAGATACGCAGTATTTT,CASSVGQDTQYF
TRBV6-5,TRBJ2-7,.,TRBD2,TGTGCCAGCAGGGGGAAGCGGGAGTTCCCCGAGCAGTACTTC,CASRGKREFPEQYF
TRBV5-3,TRBJ1-3,.,TRBD1,TGTGCCAGAAGCCAGGACAGGTTCCGGGGAAACACCATATATTTT,CARSQDRFRGNTIYF
TRBV5-4,TRBJ2-7,.,TRBD2,TGTGCCAGCAGCTTATCGGGAGGTTCCTACGAGCAGTACTTC,CASSLSGGSYEQYF
TRBV3-1/TRBV3-2,TRBJ2-3,.,TRBD2,TGTGCCAGCAGCCAAGATATACTAGCGGGAGGGAAACCAGATACGCAGTATTTT,CASSQDILAGGKPDTQYF
TRBV19,TRBJ2-1,once,TRBD1,TGTGCCAGTAGTGATGGACAGGGGACACACAATGAGCAGTTCTTC,CASSDGQGTHNEQFF
TRBV5-1,TRBJ1-4,.,.,TGCGCCAGCAGCACTATGGGCGCAACTAATGAAAAACTGTTTTTT,CASSTMGATNEKLFF
TRBV20-1,TRBJ2-5,.,.,TGCAGTGCTAGTGTGGGCTCCTTGCGAGAGACCCAGTACTTC,CSASVGSLRETQYF
TRBV3-1/TRBV3-2,TRBJ1-1,.,TRBD1,TGTGCCAGCAGACAAACAGGGGAGCCTGAAGCTTTCTTT,CASRQTGEPEAFF
TRBV13,TRBJ1-6,.,.,TGTGCCAGCAGGTTCAGGTTGGGCCAGCCGCGAAATTCACCCCTCCACTTT,CASRFRLGQPRNSPLHF
TRBV7-3,TRBJ2-1,.,.,TGTGCCAGCAGCTTTAGGGACTCCCATGAGCAGTTCTTC,CASSFRDSHEQFF
TRBV9,TRBJ1-2,.,.,TGTGCCAGCAGCCCAGACGTTGGTTCTGGCTACACCTTC,CASSPDVGSGYTF
TRBV2,TRBJ1-1,.,TRBD1,TGTGCCAGGCAGACAGGGGGCATCACTGAAGCTTTCTTT,CARQTGGITEAFF
TRBV20-1,TRBJ2-7,.,TRBD1,TGCAGTGCTAGTCGGGACAGCGATTACGAGCAGTACTTC,CSASRDSDYEQYF